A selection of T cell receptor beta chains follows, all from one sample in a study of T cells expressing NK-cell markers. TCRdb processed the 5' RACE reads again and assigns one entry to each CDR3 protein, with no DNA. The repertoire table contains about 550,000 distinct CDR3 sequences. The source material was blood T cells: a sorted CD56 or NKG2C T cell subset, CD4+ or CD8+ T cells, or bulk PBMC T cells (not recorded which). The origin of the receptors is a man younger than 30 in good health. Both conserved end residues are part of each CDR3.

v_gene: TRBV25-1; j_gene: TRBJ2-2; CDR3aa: CASTAPGLAGSGELFF
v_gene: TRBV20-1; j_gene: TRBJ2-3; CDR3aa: CSASWTNKGDTQYF
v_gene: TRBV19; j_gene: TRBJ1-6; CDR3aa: CASSDPPGVHNSPLHF
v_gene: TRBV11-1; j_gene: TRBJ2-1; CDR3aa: CASSLLRTDENEQFF
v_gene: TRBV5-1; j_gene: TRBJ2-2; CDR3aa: CASSYGASGLSANTGELFF
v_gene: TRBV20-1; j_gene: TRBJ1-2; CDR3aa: CSARQGGGYTF
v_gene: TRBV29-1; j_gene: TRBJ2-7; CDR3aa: CSAGLDGPYEQYF
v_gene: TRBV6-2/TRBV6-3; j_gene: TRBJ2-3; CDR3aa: CASSSGTSGRVTDTQYF
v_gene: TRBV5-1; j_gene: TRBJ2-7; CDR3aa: CASEKRDRGSEQYF
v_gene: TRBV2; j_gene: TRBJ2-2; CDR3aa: CASRGTKPKNSANTGELFF
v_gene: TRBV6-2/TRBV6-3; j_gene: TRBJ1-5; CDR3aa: CASSHNALGGNQPQHF
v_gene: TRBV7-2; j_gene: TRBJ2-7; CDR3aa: CASSLQSRHEQYF
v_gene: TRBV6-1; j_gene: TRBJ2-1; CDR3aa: CASSELAGGYNEQFF
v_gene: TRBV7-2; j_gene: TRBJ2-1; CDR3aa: CASSFRYGYEQFF
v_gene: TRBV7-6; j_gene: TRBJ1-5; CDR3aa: CASSLAPWRGRDQPQHF
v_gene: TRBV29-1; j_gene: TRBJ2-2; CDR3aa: CSVVQLGTGELFF
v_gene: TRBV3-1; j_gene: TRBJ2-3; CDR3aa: CASSPPGQGERNPPYF
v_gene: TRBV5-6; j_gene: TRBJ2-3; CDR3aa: CASSLGTRPRDTQYF
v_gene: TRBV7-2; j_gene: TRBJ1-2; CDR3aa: CASSSNDGYTF
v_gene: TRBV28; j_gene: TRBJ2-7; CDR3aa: CASSFSTGQKQYF
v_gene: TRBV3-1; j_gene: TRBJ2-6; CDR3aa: CASSQDSPGTSGANVLTF
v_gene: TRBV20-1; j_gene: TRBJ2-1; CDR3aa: CSARDPSKHLAGGPGGYNEQFF
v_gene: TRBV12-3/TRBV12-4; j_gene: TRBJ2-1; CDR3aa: CASSERGVHEQFF
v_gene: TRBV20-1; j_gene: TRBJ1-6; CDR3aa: CSARRQSNSPLHF
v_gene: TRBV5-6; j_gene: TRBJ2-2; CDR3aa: CASSLGGGPNTGELFF
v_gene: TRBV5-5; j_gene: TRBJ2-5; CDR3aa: CASSITSRETQYF
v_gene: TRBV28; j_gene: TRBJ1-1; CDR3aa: CASSLLVGALNTEAFF
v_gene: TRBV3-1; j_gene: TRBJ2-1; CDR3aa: CASSRLTKQFF
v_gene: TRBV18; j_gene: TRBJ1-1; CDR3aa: CATKGRLNTEAFF
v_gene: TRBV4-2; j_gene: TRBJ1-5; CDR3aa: CASSPVKLRPDEPQHF
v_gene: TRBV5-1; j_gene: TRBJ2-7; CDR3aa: CASSLNVLSGGGEQYF
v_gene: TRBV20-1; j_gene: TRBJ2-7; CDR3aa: CSAREHGTGNYEQYF
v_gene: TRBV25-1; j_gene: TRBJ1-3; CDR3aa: CASIDSASGNTIYF
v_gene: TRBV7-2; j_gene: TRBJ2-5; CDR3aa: CASSSTSGPETQYF
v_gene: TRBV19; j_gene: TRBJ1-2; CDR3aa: CASRNAGTPNYGYTF
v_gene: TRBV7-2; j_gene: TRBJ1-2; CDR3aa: CASSRDRPPGRGYTF
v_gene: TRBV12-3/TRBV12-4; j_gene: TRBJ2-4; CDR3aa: CASSKGVGGSKNIQYF
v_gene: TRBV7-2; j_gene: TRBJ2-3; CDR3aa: CASSLLVGPVRGQSTDTQYF
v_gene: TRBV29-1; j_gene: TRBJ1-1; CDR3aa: CSARTGRNTEAFF
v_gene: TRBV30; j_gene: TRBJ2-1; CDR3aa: CAWTVSYNEQFF
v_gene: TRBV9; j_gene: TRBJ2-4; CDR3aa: CASSGGPGTRTNIQYF
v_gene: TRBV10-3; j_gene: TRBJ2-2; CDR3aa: CAIPSSSGRANTGELFF
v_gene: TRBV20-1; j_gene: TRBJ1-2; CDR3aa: CSAAPGQGPVYGYTF
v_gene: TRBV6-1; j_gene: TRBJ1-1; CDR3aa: CASSEDTSNTEAFF
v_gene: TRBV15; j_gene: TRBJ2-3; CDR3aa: CATSRERGSSTDTQYF